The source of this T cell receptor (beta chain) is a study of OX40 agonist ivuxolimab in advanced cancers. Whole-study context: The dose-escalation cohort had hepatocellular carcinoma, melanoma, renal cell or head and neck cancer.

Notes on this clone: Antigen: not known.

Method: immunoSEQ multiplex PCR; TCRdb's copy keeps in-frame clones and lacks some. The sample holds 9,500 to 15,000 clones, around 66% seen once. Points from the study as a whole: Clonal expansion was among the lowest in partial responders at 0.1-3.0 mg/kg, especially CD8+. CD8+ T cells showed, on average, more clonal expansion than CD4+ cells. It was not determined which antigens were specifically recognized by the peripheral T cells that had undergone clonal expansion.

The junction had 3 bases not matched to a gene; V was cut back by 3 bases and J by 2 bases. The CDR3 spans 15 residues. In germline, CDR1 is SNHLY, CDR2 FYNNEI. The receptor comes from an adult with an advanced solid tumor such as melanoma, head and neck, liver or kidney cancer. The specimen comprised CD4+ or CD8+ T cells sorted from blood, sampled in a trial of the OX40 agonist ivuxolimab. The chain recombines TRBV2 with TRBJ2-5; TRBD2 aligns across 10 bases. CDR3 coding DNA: TGTGCCAGCAGTGAGAATAGCGGGGGGCAAGAGACCCAGTACTTC. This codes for CASSENSGGQETQYF.